These 9 T cell receptor beta chains came from one sample sequenced in a study of immune evolution from preneoplasia to lung adenocarcinoma. The repertoire was sequenced with immunoSEQ multiplex PCR; TCRdb's copy has only in-frame clones and lacks some. The sample includes over 4,500 clones, approximately 80% of them seen just once. The sample comprised FFPE minimally invasive lung adenocarcinoma tissue. The origin of the receptors is a person aged 55 to 79 with lung adenocarcinoma.

This rearrangement joins TRBV10-3 to TRBJ2-7, with 10 nucleotides matching TRBD1. V dropped 0 bases and J dropped 2; count of bases not matched to a gene: 4. The CDR3 spans 16 residues. CDR1 ENHRY and CDR2 SYGVKD come from the germline V gene. For the CDR3, the DNA is TGTGCCATCAGTGAGTCTGCCGGGACAGGGGCCTACGAGCAGTACTTC. Encoded protein: CAISESAGTGAYEQYF.

V usage is TRBV6-5 and J usage is TRBJ2-7; 7 bases map to TRBD1. The length of the CDR3 is 15 residues. After removal of 8 bases from V and 5 bases from J, the junction contained 15 bases not matched to a gene. Per the germline V gene, CDR1 is MNHEY and CDR2 is SVGAGI. CDR3 DNA: TGTGCCAGCGGGCCTCTGGGGACAGTTGGTCACGAGCAGTACTTC. As protein: CASGPLGTVGHEQYF.

This sequence joins TRBV6-6 and TRBJ2-3; a possible D gene is TRBD2 (6 bases). The CDR3 loop spans 14 amino acids. V dropped 8 bases and J dropped 2 bases, with 14 bases sitting between them. Germline V gene data show CDR1 as MNHNY and CDR2 as SVGAGI (reference sequence). This CDR3 reads CASAYRGNTDTQYF. CDR3 DNA: TGTGCCAGCGCCTATCGGGGGAACACAGATACGCAGTATTTT.

V gene TRBV4-3 combines with J gene TRBJ1-4; D uncertain. V lost 0 bases, J lost 0 bases, and 14 bases lay in between. This CDR3 comprises 18 residues. Per the germline V gene, CDR1 is LGHNA and CDR2 is YSLEER. The CDR3, as DNA: TGCGCCAGCAGCCAAGATGTTCAGGACTATGCAACTAATGAAAAACTGTTTTTT. Encoded protein: CASSQDVQDYATNEKLFF.

J is TRBJ2-1 and V is TRBV6-6; tentatively, D is TRBD1 (5 bases). Trimming left V 2 bases short and J 6 bases short, with 14 bases between. The germline gives CDR1 MNHNY, CDR2 SVGAGI (reference sequence). CDR3 length equals 15 residues. The CDR3 protein is CASSYRQGSGNEQFF. The CDR3 nucleotides are TGTGCCAGCAGTTACAGGCAGGGATCAGGCAATGAGCAGTTCTTC.

V usage is TRBV2 and J usage is TRBJ2-7; a weak D match, TRBD2 (5 bases). The CDR3 consists of 13 residues. Germline V gives CDR1 SNHLY, CDR2 FYNNEI. Trimming removed 3 bases at V and 7 bases at J, with 13 bases between. In nucleotides, the CDR3 is TGTGCCAGCAGTGACTCCGGGAATAGGGAGCAGTACTTC. This translates into CASSDSGNREQYF.

The genes are TRBV29-1 and TRBJ2-7; tentative D call: TRBD1 (6 bases). This CDR3 has 12 amino acids. The germline gives CDR1 SQVTM, CDR2 ANQGSEA. The V end lost 2 bases, the J end lost 7 bases, and 12 bases lay between the germline ends. Here the CDR3 DNA reads TGCAGCGTTGAAACAGGGTTCGGAGAGCAGTACTTC. Encoded protein: CSVETGFGEQYF.

V usage is TRBV28 and J usage is TRBJ2-5; 8 bases are a match to TRBD1. The germline V gene has CDR1 MDHEN and CDR2 SYDVKM. V lost 6 bases to trimming and J lost 2 bases; unmatched junction nucleotides: 5. The CDR3 has 14 amino acids. In DNA, the CDR3 is TGTGCCAGCAGAAGACAGGGGATACAAGAGACCCAGTACTTC. This encodes CASRRQGIQETQYF. The full variable domain, its missing parts supplied by reference TRBV28 and TRBJ2-5, is DVKVTQSSRYLVKRTGEKVFLECVQDMDHENMFWYRQDPGLGLRLIYFSYDVKMKEKGDIPEGYSVSREKKERFSLILESASTNQTSMYLCASRRQGIQETQYFGPGTRLLVL.

The CDR3 sequence: CASSGRTMTSYEQYF. The DNA for the CDR3 is TGTGCCAGCAGTGGCAGGACCATGACTTCCTACGAGCAGTACTTC. The chain has TRBV6-1 and TRBJ2-7, with D hard to call. CDR1 is MNHNS and CDR2 is SASEGT in the germline V gene. Deletions cut 4 bases from V and 1 base from J, with 14 bases between. The CDR3 has 15 amino acids.